These 10 T cell receptor beta chains were all obtained from the same sample, sequenced in a study of T cell repertoires in cytomegalovirus infection. These receptors lack a known antigen. TCRdb analysed the reads with MiXCR anew, one entry per CDR3 protein. The sample includes roughly 500,000 distinct CDR3 sequences, about 39% of them seen just once. This sample comprised cultured PBMCs, obtained from culture after CMV antigen stimulation. The receptors stem from a human donor in good health (CMV status not recorded). Some clones in this sample may be carry-over from other donors' samples.

This clonotype was recorded a few times. The chain couples TRBV12-3 or TRBV12-4 to TRBJ2-5, with D perhaps matching TRBD1 (5 bases). V was cut by 4 bases and J by 4 bases, with 22 bases left in between. CDR3 length: 17 residues. CDR3 nucleotide sequence: TGTGCCAGCAGTTCATACGCCCTTCAGGGTATGCGAGAGACCCAGTACTTC. Translation gives CASSSYALQGMRETQYF.

This clonotype was counted a few times. This chain joins TRBV7-9 and TRBJ2-7; D is undetermined. V was pared by 0 bases and J by 3 bases, with 9 bases between. Germline values: CDR1 SEHNR, CDR2 FQNEAQ (reference sequence). This CDR3 contains 14 residues. CDR3 bases: TGTGCCAGCAGCTTAGCGGCCTGGCACTACGAGCAGTACTTC. Translated: CASSLAAWHYEQYF.

V usage is TRBV5-1 and J usage is TRBJ2-3; 7 positions agree with TRBD2. V dropped 5 bases and J dropped 3; count of bases not matched to a gene: 9. Germline V gene sequence: CDR1 SGHRS, CDR2 YFSETQ. The CDR3 spans 15 residues. The CDR3 here is CASSWSGAGTDTQYF. CDR3 coding DNA: TGCGCCAGCAGTTGGAGCGGGGCAGGGACAGATACGCAGTATTTT.

The chain employs TRBV7-8 and TRBJ2-5; possible D gene TRBD2, 7 bases. Germline V CDR1 and CDR2: SGHVS, FQNEAQ. Deletions cut 1 base from V and 7 bases from J, with 16 bases between. This CDR3 has 15 residues. The CDR3 DNA reads TGTGCCAGCAGCTTAGTCGAGGGGGGGCGAGGGACCCAGTACTTC. Its translation is CASSLVEGGRGTQYF.

This clonotype was recorded many times. V gene TRBV7-2 combines with J gene TRBJ1-1; no clear D. Germline-derived CDR1 and CDR2 are SGHTA and FQGNSA. V lost 5 bases and J lost 4, with 17 bases in between. This CDR3 spans 15 amino acids. The CDR3 region has the DNA TGTGCCAGCAGCCGATGGCCGGGATTGAGCACTGAAGCTTTCTTT. Translated, it gives CASSRWPGLSTEAFF. The full variable domain, rest sourced from reference TRBV7-2 and TRBJ1-1, is GAGVSQSPSNKVTEKGKDVELRCDPISGHTALYWYRQSLGQGLEFLIYFQGNSAPDKSGLPSDRFSAERTGGSVSTLTIQRTQQEDSAVYLCASSRWPGLSTEAFFGQGTRLTVV.

This clonotype was seen a few times. This rearrangement joins TRBV15 to TRBJ2-5, with TRBD2 matching 7 bases. V was pared by 5 bases and J by 7 bases, with 13 bases of the junction left unmatched. The CDR3 totals 15 residues. CDR1 and CDR2 (germline): LNHNV, YYDKDF (reference sequence). CDR3 region: CATSVSGLSLRTQYF. The CDR3 nucleotides read TGTGCCACCAGCGTATCGGGACTATCGTTGCGGACCCAGTACTTC. Variable domain in full (rest from reference TRBV15 and TRBJ2-5): DAMVIQNPRYQVTQFGKPVTLSCSQTLNHNVMYWYQQKSSQAPKLLFHYYDKDFNNEADTPDNFQSRRPNTSFCFLDIRSPGLGDTAMYLCATSVSGLSLRTQYFGPGTRLLVL.

At least ten counts were recorded for this clonotype. The J gene is TRBJ2-5, the V gene TRBV11-2; D perhaps matches TRBD2 (5 bases). The V and J ends lost 7 bases and 0 bases respectively, with 21 bases between them. The CDR3 consists of 17 residues. CDR1 and CDR2 (germline): SGHAT, FQNNGV. The CDR3 protein is CASTPTGSPGYQETQYF. The CDR3 bases are TGTGCCAGCACCCCAACGGGGTCTCCCGGGTACCAAGAGACCCAGTACTTC.

This rearrangement joins TRBV23-1 to TRBJ2-1; 7 nucleotides align to TRBD2. TRBV23-1 is reported as an ORF; its role is uncertain. V lost 0 bases, J lost 2 bases, and 4 bases stayed unmatched. The length of the CDR3 is 16 residues. CDR3 sequence (DNA): TGCGCCAGCAGTCAATCCCCGGGGACTACCTACAATGAGCAGTTCTTC. The encoded protein is CASSQSPGTTYNEQFF.

The rearrangement uses TRBV19 and TRBJ2-6; 8 bases align to TRBD1. CDR3 length: 19 residues. CDR1 and CDR2 from the germline V gene are LNHDA and SQIVND (reference sequence). V lost 2 bases to trimming and J lost 4 bases; unmatched junction nucleotides: 13. CDR3: CASSITPGTGAPGANVLTF. The CDR3 bases are TGTGCCAGTAGTATAACCCCCGGGACAGGAGCCCCGGGGGCCAACGTCCTGACTTTC.

The chain links TRBV5-4 to TRBJ2-3; 8 bases are shared with TRBD2. Germline V CDR1 and CDR2: SGHNT, YYREEE (reference sequence). The junction had 12 bases not matched to a gene; V was cut back by 7 bases and J by 8 bases. The CDR3 extends over 14 amino acids. The CDR3 bases are TGTGCCAGCGGACTGGCGGGGGGCTACGTTACGCAGTATTTT. As protein: CASGLAGGYVTQYF.